Listed below are T cell receptor beta chains from one sample, sequenced in a study of cytomegalovirus exposure and HLA in healthy donors. Profiled with immunoSEQ multiplex PCR; TCRdb holds only in-frame clones, not every one. Counted here are more than 50,000 clones, over 65% occurring once; the ten biggest clones make up 30% to 35%. Input material: PBMCs. These receptors originate from a man between 35 and 55 years old in good health and CMV-seropositive. Both conserved end residues are part of each CDR3. Each record gives: D gene, J gene, V gene, clone size, CDR3 protein, CDR3 DNA. A D gene is named only where the DNA matches it firmly. Only part of the rows carry a size: once, few, many, or a class if the clone is expanded.

D: TRBD1; J: TRBJ1-1; V: TRBV18; size: -; CDR3: CASSPDRGHTEAFF; DNA: TGTGCCAGCTCACCCGACAGGGGGCACACTGAAGCTTTCTTT
D: -; J: TRBJ2-7; V: TRBV29-1; size: -; CDR3: CSVRQGFVDEQYF; DNA: TGCAGCGTTCGGCAGGGATTTGTCGACGAGCAGTACTTC
D: -; J: TRBJ1-1; V: TRBV9; size: -; CDR3: CASSPQNTEAFF; DNA: TGTGCCAGCAGCCCCCAGAACACTGAAGCTTTCTTT
D: TRBD2; J: TRBJ2-3; V: TRBV13; size: -; CDR3: CASKEFRDYDTQYF; DNA: TGTGCCAGCAAAGAGTTCCGGGACTACGATACGCAGTATTTT
D: -; J: TRBJ1-6; V: TRBV5-6; size: -; CDR3: CASSLIGGANSPLHF; DNA: TGTGCCAGCAGCTTGATTGGAGGGGCCAATTCACCCCTCCACTTT
D: TRBD2; J: TRBJ2-7; V: TRBV11-2; size: few; CDR3: CASSVRAPSGGAYEQYF; DNA: TGTGCCAGCAGCGTACGCGCACCTAGCGGGGGGGCCTACGAGCAGTACTTC
D: -; J: TRBJ2-6; V: TRBV2; size: -; CDR3: CASSAEGPNSGANVLTF; DNA: TGTGCCAGCAGTGCGGAGGGACCGAACTCTGGGGCCAACGTCCTGACTTTC
D: -; J: TRBJ2-7; V: TRBV7-6; size: -; CDR3: CASSAQGGEQYF; DNA: TGTGCCAGCAGCGCGCAGGGAGGCGAGCAGTACTTC
D: TRBD1; J: TRBJ2-2; V: TRBV6-4; size: once; CDR3: CASRAGTGAGELFF; DNA: TGTGCCAGCAGGGCCGGGACAGGGGCCGGGGAGCTGTTTTTT
D: TRBD2; J: TRBJ2-1; V: TRBV5-1; size: -; CDR3: CASSPGTSGSNYNEQFF; DNA: TGCGCCAGCAGCCCGGGGACTAGCGGGTCTAACTACAATGAGCAGTTCTTC
D: TRBD1; J: TRBJ1-2; V: TRBV6-5; size: once; CDR3: CASRKQGARHYGYTF; DNA: TGTGCCAGCAGAAAACAGGGGGCGCGACACTATGGCTACACCTTC
D: -; J: TRBJ2-3; V: TRBV7-6; size: few; CDR3: CASSLGSRDGDTQYF; DNA: TGTGCCAGCAGCTTAGGGTCCCGAGATGGAGATACGCAGTATTTT
D: -; J: TRBJ1-5; V: TRBV15; size: -; CDR3: CATSRGKNQPQHF; DNA: TGTGCCACCAGCAGAGGTAAAAATCAGCCCCAGCATTTT
D: TRBD1; J: TRBJ1-4; V: TRBV10-1; size: few; CDR3: CASSMTGVATNEKLFF; DNA: TGCGCCAGCAGTATGACAGGGGTTGCAACTAATGAAAAACTGTTTTTT
D: -; J: TRBJ2-4; V: TRBV30; size: -; CDR3: CAWSFGRARENIQYF; DNA: TGTGCCTGGAGTTTCGGCAGGGCCAGGGAAAACATTCAGTACTTC
D: -; J: TRBJ2-7; V: TRBV11-3; size: -; CDR3: CASSLSSYEQYF; DNA: TGTGCCAGCAGCCTGAGCTCCTACGAGCAGTACTTC
D: -; J: TRBJ2-2; V: TRBV7-3; size: -; CDR3: CASSSSVGAGELFF; DNA: TGTGCCAGCAGCTCCTCGGTTGGAGCCGGGGAGCTGTTTTTT
D: TRBD1; J: TRBJ1-2; V: TRBV18; size: -; CDR3: CASSRNYMGQGSDYGYTF; DNA: TGTGCCAGCTCTCGAAATTACATGGGACAGGGTTCAGACTATGGCTACACCTTC
D: TRBD1; J: TRBJ1-2; V: TRBV27; size: -; CDR3: CASTGDRGIDGYTF; DNA: TGTGCCAGCACTGGGGACAGGGGGATAGATGGCTACACCTTC
D: -; J: TRBJ2-3; V: TRBV9; size: -; CDR3: CASSPRRGSTDTQYF; DNA: TGTGCCAGCAGCCCCCGTCGGGGGAGCACAGATACGCAGTATTTT
D: -; J: TRBJ1-2; V: TRBV5-6; size: -; CDR3: CASSLTGRDGYTF; DNA: TGTGCCAGCAGCTTGACAGGGAGGGATGGCTACACCTTC
D: TRBD1; J: TRBJ2-5; V: TRBV6-1; size: once; CDR3: CASTRGTGVGETQYF; DNA: TGTGCCAGCACAAGAGGGACAGGGGTTGGGGAGACCCAGTACTTC
D: TRBD1; J: TRBJ1-6; V: TRBV29-1; size: -; CDR3: CSVAGTGSSVRSGSPLHF; DNA: TGCAGCGTCGCCGGGACAGGGAGTTCGGTCCGATCGGGTTCACCCCTCCACTTT
D: -; J: TRBJ1-1; V: TRBV4-1; size: few; CDR3: CASSQGRTEGTEAFF; DNA: TGCGCCAGCAGCCAAGGTAGGACTGAGGGCACTGAAGCTTTCTTT
D: -; J: TRBJ2-7; V: TRBV29-1; size: -; CDR3: CSAKTDSAYEQYF; DNA: TGCAGCGCCAAAACGGACAGCGCCTACGAGCAGTACTTC
D: -; J: TRBJ2-1; V: TRBV6-1; size: -; CDR3: CASSRGRINEQFF; DNA: TGTGCCAGCAGTAGGGGCAGGATCAATGAGCAGTTCTTC
D: -; J: TRBJ2-2; V: TRBV6-1; size: -; CDR3: CASRPGESTGELFF; DNA: TGTGCCAGCCGGCCGGGGGAGTCCACCGGGGAGCTGTTTTTT
D: TRBD1; J: TRBJ1-3; V: TRBV6-6; size: -; CDR3: CASRETGFSGNTIYF; DNA: TGTGCCAGCAGAGAGACAGGGTTCTCTGGAAACACCATATATTTT
D: TRBD2; J: TRBJ2-3; V: TRBV4-3; size: -; CDR3: CASSSSIAGSTDTQYF; DNA: TGCGCCAGCAGCTCTAGCATAGCGGGGAGCACAGATACGCAGTATTTT
D: TRBD2; J: TRBJ2-5; V: TRBV5-5; size: many; CDR3: CASSLRLAGGREETQYF; DNA: TGTGCCAGCAGCTTACGACTAGCGGGGGGCCGGGAAGAGACCCAGTACTTC
D: -; J: TRBJ2-1; V: TRBV5-1; size: -; CDR3: CASSLSAGRHNEQFF; DNA: TGCGCCAGCAGCTTATCGGCGGGGCGTCACAATGAGCAGTTCTTC
D: -; J: TRBJ1-3; V: TRBV2; size: -; CDR3: CAIGGGSGNTIYF; DNA: TGTGCCATCGGGGGGGGTTCTGGAAACACCATATATTTT
D: -; J: TRBJ1-4; V: TRBV6-5; size: -; CDR3: CASKGQANEKLFF; DNA: TGTGCCAGCAAGGGACAAGCTAATGAAAAACTGTTTTTT
D: -; J: TRBJ1-2; V: TRBV19; size: -; CDR3: CASRWGGQDYGYTF; DNA: TGTGCCAGTAGATGGGGGGGGCAGGACTATGGCTACACCTTC
D: -; J: TRBJ1-1; V: TRBV6-1; size: -; CDR3: CASSGEGRAGNTEAFF; DNA: TGTGCCAGCAGTGGGGAGGGACGGGCGGGTAACACTGAAGCTTTCTTT
D: -; J: TRBJ2-3; V: TRBV9; size: -; CDR3: CASSFSSSTDTQYF; DNA: TGTGCCAGCAGCTTTTCGTCTAGCACAGATACGCAGTATTTT
D: -; J: TRBJ2-7; V: TRBV7-9; size: -; CDR3: CASSLDYHEQYF; DNA: TGTGCCAGCAGCTTAGACTACCACGAGCAGTACTTC
D: -; J: TRBJ2-7; V: TRBV5-6; size: -; CDR3: CASSLGTTYEQYF; DNA: TGTGCCAGCAGCTTGGGGACAACCTACGAGCAGTACTTC
D: TRBD2; J: TRBJ2-3; V: TRBV4-3; size: -; CDR3: CASSQDRGLAGGQDTQYF; DNA: TGCGCCAGCAGCCAAGATCGGGGCCTAGCGGGGGGGCAAGATACGCAGTATTTT
D: TRBD2; J: TRBJ2-1; V: TRBV7-3; size: -; CDR3: CASRTGTSGDNEQFF; DNA: TGTGCCAGCAGGACCGGGACTAGCGGGGACAATGAGCAGTTCTTC
D: -; J: TRBJ1-2; V: TRBV5-1; size: -; CDR3: CASSSSTSGEGYTF; DNA: TGCGCCAGCAGCTCGTCCACGTCAGGGGAAGGCTACACCTTC
D: -; J: TRBJ1-2; V: TRBV2; size: once; CDR3: CASSPQGPNYGYTF; DNA: TGTGCCAGCAGTCCACAGGGACCTAACTATGGCTACACCTTC